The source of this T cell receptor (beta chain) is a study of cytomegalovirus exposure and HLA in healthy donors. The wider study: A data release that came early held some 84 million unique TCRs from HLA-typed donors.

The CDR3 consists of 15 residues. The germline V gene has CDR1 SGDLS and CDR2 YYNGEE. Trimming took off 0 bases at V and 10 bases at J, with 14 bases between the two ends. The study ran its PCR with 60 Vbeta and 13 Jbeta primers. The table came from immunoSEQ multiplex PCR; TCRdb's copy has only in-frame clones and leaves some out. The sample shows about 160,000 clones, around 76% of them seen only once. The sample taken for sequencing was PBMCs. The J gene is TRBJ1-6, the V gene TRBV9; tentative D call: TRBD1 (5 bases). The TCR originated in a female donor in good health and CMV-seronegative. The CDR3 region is CASSVAVGVVSPLHF. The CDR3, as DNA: TGTGCCAGCAGCGTAGCCGTAGGGGTGGTATCACCCCTCCACTTT.